This T cell receptor beta chain was profiled in a study of shared clonotypes between healthy human individuals. CDR1 and CDR2 (germline): MNHNS, SASEGT. This CDR3 contains 15 residues. V gave up 4 bases and J gave up 5 bases; unmatched junction bases: 10. The repertoire was sequenced with immunoSEQ multiplex PCR; TCRdb's copy has only in-frame clones and lacks some. The sample contains about 1.1 million clones, 78% of which appear only once. The sequence came from a man between 18 and 29 years old in good health. Some clones in this sample may be carry-over from other donors' samples. The V gene is TRBV6-1, the J gene TRBJ2-7, with 8 nucleotides matching TRBD1. Sequenced sample: memory CD4+ T cells from PBMCs. The subset denotes: CD45RA-negative fraction. This CDR3 reads CASSVRQGRSDEQYF. The CDR3 nucleotides are TGTGCCAGCAGTGTCCGACAGGGGAGGTCGGACGAGCAGTACTTC.